This T cell receptor (gamma chain) stems from a study of Vδ1+ human thymocytes (dated by TCRdb to 2016 to 2018). A note on the overall study: The study characterised mRNA-level TRG and TRD CDR3 repertoires of highly purified Vdelta1+ thymocytes from young children as a data resource. Earlier work had validated the multiplex-based CDR3 amplicon strategy against 5'RACE-based methods for generating CDR3 amplicons. Broader findings and caveats from the paper: The thymic TRG and TRD repertoires appeared highly polyclonal, with Gaussian CDR3 length distributions, in contrast to the oligoclonal repertoires of peripheral blood. Many TRG clonotypes were shared between donors (up to roughly 6.9x10^3), whereas TRD repertoires were essentially private (max about 100 shared). The authors advised highly purified populations and single-cell validation, since unexpected Vdelta2 sequences could cause misinterpretation of bulk repertoire data. Because no clustering by age or sex was observed, donors were not stratified by these variables in the analyses. Although sort purity was high, about a fifth of thymic TRD sequences were Vdelta2 (with a few Vdelta3), in contrast to the peripheral blood Vdelta1+ controls.

Thymic samples were depleted of alphabeta T cells, then CD3+ TCRVdelta1+ TCRVdelta2- thymocytes were FACS-sorted. The purity of the sorted Vdelta1+ thymocytes was between roughly 98% and 99.6%. Thymic specimens came from 8 or 9 paediatric patients undergoing corrective cardiac surgery, aged from roughly 5 days to 15 months. The thymic tissue was dispersed, and mononuclear cells were isolated using a Histopaque-1077 density gradient. Staining used anti-TCRVdelta1 clone TS8.2, anti-TCRVdelta2 clone B6, anti-CD3 clone HIT3a and anti-TCRalphabeta clone IP26 antibodies. RNA was isolated using the RNeasy mini kit, and reverse transcription was performed with Superscript III. Multiplex PCR was used to generate CDR3 amplicons, with pooled V-gene forward primers and a constant-region reverse primer carrying Illumina adaptor overhangs. After gel purification, the amplicons were indexed with Nextera index primers during approximately 8 additional PCR cycles and then purified using AMPure XP beads. The libraries were sequenced on an Illumina MiSeq using paired-end 250 bp reads, dual indexing and an approximately 20% PhiX spike-in. The original methods were these. Reads were quality checked with FastQC, and TRG read pairs were merged with ea-utils fastq-join. IMGT/HighV-QUEST was used to annotate the sequences, only productive sequences with an unambiguous V-gene assignment were kept, and clonotypes were defined as sequences sharing an identical CDR3 sequence. Downstream analysis used VDJtools 1.1.1, tcR 2.2.3, Treemap and vegan Shannon diversity in R 3.4.4. Public reads were reanalyzed in TCRdb with CATT, and rows carrying the same DNA were merged afterwards. It is TCRdb's table, rather than the study itself, that gives the V and J calls and clone size. This sample holds over 20,000 gamma-chain clones; around 13% were observed only once. Roughly 2% of the sample goes to the ten largest clones.

A few counts support this clone. Its antigen is not yet known. Base qualities were left out, and no much larger clone turns up one base away. CDR1 and CDR2 are drawn from the germline V gene: EGSTGY, YDSYTSSV. Including the terminal cysteine and phenylalanine, the CDR3 comprises 13 residues. CDR3 DNA only is kept here, 39 bases in frame from base 1. Trimming leaves V shorter by 6 bases and J shorter by 6 bases, with the junction holding 11 bases beyond the gene matches. Source material: Vdelta1+ gamma-delta thymocytes from the thymus. Read against the paper, the sample's cell subset or site label means: FACS-sorted CD3+ TCRalphabeta- TCRVdelta1+ TCRVdelta2- thymocytes. This receptor was obtained from a child younger than two who had congenital heart surgery. Recombination connected TRGV4 to TRGJ1 or TRGJ2. The sequence in DNA is TGTGCCACCTGGAGCCCTGGGGGTTATAAGAAACTCTTT. It specifies CATWSPGGYKKLF.